This passage covers 3 T cell receptor beta chains from one sample sequenced in a study of chemoradiotherapy in HPV16-positive cancers (dated by TCRdb to the early 2020s). Libraries were constructed by the immunoSEQ multiplex PCR assay. The table was pulled from immuneACCESS by TCRdb, which kept in-frame rearrangements only. Such tables lose some clones; where checked, under half of the loss comes from unresolved V genes, and the rest has no known cause. Counted in this sample were around 6,600 clones; approximately 81% of them appeared once. In total, the top ten clones hold under 9% of the sample. The input for sequencing was tumor tissue, taken from a patient who underwent chemoradiotherapy. These receptors were collected from a human donor with HPV-associated anogenital cancer.

Of note for this clone: The germline gene is not matched at one end of the junction; a read error may be the cause. CDR3 DNA: TGTGCTAGCAGCTCGGAGCGGGCGGTGGCCACCCAGTACTTC. Its translation: CASSSERAVATQYF. The V call is TRBV7-7, the J call TRBJ2-5; a possible D gene is TRBD2 (6 bases). The CDR3 is 14 residues long. Looked up from germline, CDR1 is SSHAT and CDR2 is FNYEAQ (reference sequence).

The gene calls are TRBV2 and TRBJ2-5; either TRBD1 or TRBD2 may supply D (6 bases each). The CDR3 runs 12 residues. From germline, CDR1 is SNHLY and CDR2 FYNNEI. The germline V and J ends were trimmed by 4 bases and 8 bases, with 11 bases remaining between them. DNA for the CDR3: TGTGCCAGCAGTGTTGGGGGGCGAACCCAGTACTTC. Translation gives CASSVGGRTQYF.

This chain links TRBV29-1 with TRBJ2-3; D is unclear. The V gene's germline CDR1 is SQVTM and CDR2 ANQGSEA. CDR3 length equals 13 residues. Trimming took off 4 bases at V and 2 bases at J, with 10 bases between the two ends. The CDR3 DNA is TGCAGCGTTGCGGGTCAGTACACAGATACGCAGTATTTT. Translating gives CSVAGQYTDTQYF.